This T cell receptor beta chain was sequenced during a study of beta chain features in type 1 diabetes. With respect to this clone: Its antigen is undetermined.

Reverse transcription of all isolated RNA meant that expressed TCRB transcripts were sequenced. The method was immunoSEQ multiplex PCR; TCRdb's version includes in-frame clones alone and lacks a portion of them. The sample consists of about 160,000 clones, 7.5% to 8.5% of them appearing once. Study-level results: Type 1 diabetes patients showed fewer insertions and more deletions at VDJ junctions. cDNA-based sequencing might over-represent cells highly expressing TCR. Shorter TCRB CDR3s, moderately but significantly so, were found in Type 1 diabetes patients in all four CD4+ subsets.

CD4+ naive, central memory, regulatory and stem cell-like memory cells were sorted via CD45RO/CCR7/CD25/CD127/CD95/CD27. Sequenced sample: central memory CD4+ T cells from blood. The sequence was obtained from a man in his late teens or twenties with type 1 diabetes.

The CDR3 DNA reads as TGTGCCAGCAGCCCCACCCAAACGTTAGCGGGACGAGAGCAGTACTTC. Translation gives CASSPTQTLAGREQYF. This sequence joins TRBV7-2 and TRBJ2-7; the match to TRBD2 covers 8 bases. The V segment lost 5 bases and the J segment 7 bases; nucleotides outside the gene matches: 16. Germline CDR1 is SGHTA and CDR2 is FQGNSA. The CDR3 sequence is 16 residues long.